Listed here are 10 T cell receptor beta chains from one sample, sequenced in a study of blood T cell repertoires in COVID-19. The table came from immunoSEQ multiplex PCR; TCRdb's copy has only in-frame clones and leaves some out. In the table there are approximately 250,000 clones, 85% of which are singletons. Specimen: peripheral blood. These receptors all come from a man between 40 and 49 years old with acute or convalescent COVID-19.

J is TRBJ2-7 and V is TRBV5-6; D call uncertain. V lost 3 bases to trimming and J lost 2 bases, with 15 bases between them. Germline V gene sequence: CDR1 SGHDT, CDR2 YYEEEE. The CDR3 sequence is 15 residues long. The CDR3 nucleotides read TGTGCCAGCAGCTCTCCCGCAGGTGGTACCTACGAGCAGTACTTC. Its translation is CASSSPAGGTYEQYF. The variable domain in full, completed from reference TRBV5-6 and TRBJ2-7, reads DAGVTQSPTHLIKTRGQQVTLRCSPKSGHDTVSWYQQALGQGPQFIFQYYEEEERQRGNFPDRFSGHQFPNYSSELNVNALLLGDSALYLCASSSPAGGTYEQYFGPGTRLTVT.

The chain couples TRBV7-2 to TRBJ1-2; no definite D call. The V and J ends lost 7 bases and 2 bases respectively, with 8 bases between them. The CDR3 sequence is 12 residues long. CDR1 is SGHTA, CDR2 FQGNSA, per germline. The CDR3 bases are TGTGCCAGCACCAGTTCGAACTATGGCTACACCTTC. Its protein is CASTSSNYGYTF.

The chain is built from TRBV9 and TRBJ2-7; D is possibly TRBD1 (6 bases). The CDR3 has 14 amino acids. Trimming took 2 bases from V and 2 from J, leaving 11 bases between them. Germline V lookup: CDR1 SGDLS, CDR2 YYNGEE. This CDR3 is CASSVRQEAYEQYF. CDR3 bases: TGTGCCAGCAGCGTCCGACAGGAGGCCTACGAGCAGTACTTC.

V usage is TRBV18 and J usage is TRBJ2-2, with D perhaps TRBD2 (6 bases). The germline CDR1 and CDR2 sequences are KGHSH and LQKENI. Trimming pared 5 bases from V and 4 bases from J, leaving 14 bases between. CDR3 length equals 15 residues. CDR3 protein: CASSTLAAGTGELFF. The CDR3 DNA reads TGTGCCAGCTCAACACTAGCTGCGGGCACCGGGGAGCTGTTTTTT.

The chain uses TRBV7-8 and TRBJ1-1; possibly TRBD1 for D (6 bases). V was cut by 1 base and J by 7 bases, with 10 bases left in between. CDR3 length equals 13 residues. Germline V lookup: CDR1 SGHVS, CDR2 FQNEAQ. The DNA for the CDR3 is TGTGCCAGCAGCTTAGACAGGGTAAATGAAGCTTTCTTT. This codes for CASSLDRVNEAFF. The full variable domain, its missing parts supplied by reference TRBV7-8 and TRBJ1-1, is GAGVSQSPRYKVAKRGQDVALRCDPISGHVSLFWYQQALGQGPEFLTYFQNEAQLDKSGLPSDRFFAERPEGSVSTLKIQRTQQEDSAVYLCASSLDRVNEAFFGQGTRLTVV.

The chain uses TRBV12-3 or TRBV12-4 and TRBJ2-2; D call uncertain. The CDR3 consists of 11 residues. The V end lost 3 bases, the J end lost 7 bases, and 3 bases lay between the germline ends. CDR3 bases: TGTGCCAGCAGTTTGAGCGGGGAGCTGTTTTTT. As protein: CASSLSGELFF.

This rearrangement joins TRBV27 to TRBJ1-1; a weak D match, TRBD1 (6 bases). Trimming took 3 bases from V and 11 from J, leaving 19 bases between them. The CDR3 length is 14 residues. Germline V gene data show CDR1 as MNHEY and CDR2 as SMNVEV (reference sequence). CDR3 in amino acids: CASSFSRSSGVAFF. CDR3 in DNA: TGTGCCAGCAGTTTTAGTCGTAGTTCAGGGGTTGCTTTCTTT.

V usage is TRBV7-2 and J usage is TRBJ1-2; D gene uncertain. Between the trimmed V and J ends, which lost 5 bases and 4 bases, there was a span of 17 bases. Germline-derived CDR1 and CDR2 are SGHTA and FQGNSA. This CDR3 contains 15 residues. In DNA, the CDR3 is TGTGCCAGCAGCATCCACTCACAGTCCGCCTATGGCTACACCTTC. Translating gives CASSIHSQSAYGYTF. The full variable domain, completed using reference TRBV7-2 and TRBJ1-2, is GAGVSQSPSNKVTEKGKDVELRCDPISGHTALYWYRQSLGQGLEFLIYFQGNSAPDKSGLPSDRFSAERTGGSVSTLTIQRTQQEDSAVYLCASSIHSQSAYGYTFGSGTRLTVV.

The chain couples TRBV30 to TRBJ1-2, with D unclear. CDR3 length: 11 amino acids. CDR1 is GTSNPN, CDR2 SVGIG, per germline (reference sequence). Trimming removed 4 bases at V and 7 bases at J, with 10 bases between. CDR3 nucleotide sequence: TGTGCCTGGATAAATTACAGTGGCTACACCTTC. Translated: CAWINYSGYTF.

The V gene is TRBV19, the J gene TRBJ1-1; 9 bases fit TRBD1. The CDR3 loop spans 15 amino acids. V shed 0 bases and J 6 bases; nucleotides not matched to a gene: 5. Germline CDR1 reads LNHDA; CDR2 reads SQIVND (reference sequence). This CDR3 reads CASSIEGTGSPEAFF. The DNA of the CDR3 is TGTGCCAGTAGTATAGAGGGGACAGGGAGTCCTGAAGCTTTCTTT.